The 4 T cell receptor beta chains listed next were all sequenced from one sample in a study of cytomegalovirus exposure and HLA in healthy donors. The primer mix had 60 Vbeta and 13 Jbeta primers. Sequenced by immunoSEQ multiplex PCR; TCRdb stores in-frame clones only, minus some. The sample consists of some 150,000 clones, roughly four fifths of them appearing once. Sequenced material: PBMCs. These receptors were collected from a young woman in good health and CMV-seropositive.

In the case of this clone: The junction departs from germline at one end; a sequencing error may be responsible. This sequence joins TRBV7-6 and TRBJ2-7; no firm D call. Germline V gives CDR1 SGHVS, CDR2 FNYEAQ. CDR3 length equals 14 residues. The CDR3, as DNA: TGTGCCAGCAGCTTAGCTTCCGGTTCCTCCGAGCAGTACTTC. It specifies CASSLASGSSEQYF.

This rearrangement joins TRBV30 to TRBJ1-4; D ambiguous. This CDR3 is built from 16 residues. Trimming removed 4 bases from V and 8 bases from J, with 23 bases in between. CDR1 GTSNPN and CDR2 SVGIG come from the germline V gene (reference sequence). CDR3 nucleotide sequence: TGTGCCTGGACTCCAAGTCGTGTCTCGGGTGTGGAAAAACTGTTTTTT. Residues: CAWTPSRVSGVEKLFF.

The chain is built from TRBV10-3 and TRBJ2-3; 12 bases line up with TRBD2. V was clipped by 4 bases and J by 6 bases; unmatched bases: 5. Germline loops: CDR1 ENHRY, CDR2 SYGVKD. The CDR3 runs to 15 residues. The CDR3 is CAISARLAGDDTQYF. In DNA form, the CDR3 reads TGTGCCATCAGTGCAAGACTAGCGGGAGATGATACGCAGTATTTT.

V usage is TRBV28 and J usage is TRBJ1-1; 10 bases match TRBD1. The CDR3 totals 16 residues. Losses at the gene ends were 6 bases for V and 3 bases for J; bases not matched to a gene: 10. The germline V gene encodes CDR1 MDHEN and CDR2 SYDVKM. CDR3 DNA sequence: TGTGCCAGCAGCTCTCTAACGGGGACAGGGGACACTGAAGCTTTCTTT. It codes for CASSSLTGTGDTEAFF.